The 15 T cell receptor beta chains listed next were all sequenced from one sample in a study of regulatory T cells in long-lasting Graves disease. Described time point: newly diagnosed GD, antithyroid drugs for less than 3 months. Isolated PBMC RNA provided the starting material for the TCR library. iRepertoire HTBI primers and Arm-PCR of CDR3 regions built TCR beta libraries. A single record per CDR3 protein comes from TCRdb applying MiXCR to the multiplex PCR reads. The profile shows 350,000 to 400,000 distinct CDR3 sequences, around a sixth of them singletons. Sequences were derived from peripheral blood mononuclear cells (PBMCs), sampled at new diagnosis, from a patient treated with antithyroid drugs. The receptors were gathered from a female donor with Graves disease.

The sample holds many counts of this clonotype. The chain uses TRBV30 and TRBJ2-5; D uncertain. V lost 3 bases and J 0 bases, leaving 5 bases between the germline ends. This CDR3 region has 12 residues. Germline-derived CDR1 and CDR2 are GTSNPN and SVGIG (reference sequence). In nucleotides, the CDR3 is TGTGCCTGGAGCTGGGACCAAGAGACCCAGTACTTC. Amino acid sequence: CAWSWDQETQYF.

This clonotype showed up many times. V and J are TRBV20-1 and TRBJ2-5; D uncertain. Germline V gene lookup returns CDR1 DFQATT and CDR2 SNEGSKA (reference sequence). This CDR3 spans 12 amino acids. Trimming took 6 bases from V and 4 from J, leaving 12 bases between them. CDR3 DNA sequence: TGCAGTGCCCGGTCGGCGTCAGAGACCCAGTACTTC. Its translation is CSARSASETQYF.

This clonotype appeared many times. The rearrangement uses TRBV30 and TRBJ2-7; 8 bases fit TRBD1. The CDR3 contains 13 residues. V shed 5 bases, J shed 6 bases, and the junction held 9 bases outside the gene matches. Germline V CDR1 and CDR2: GTSNPN, SVGIG (reference sequence). The CDR3 sequence: CAWAGTGYSEQYF. In DNA form, the CDR3 reads TGTGCCTGGGCCGGGACAGGTTATTCCGAGCAGTACTTC. The full variable domain, in which reference TRBV30 and TRBJ2-7 provide the parts outside the CDR3, is SQTIHQWPATLVQPVGSPLSLECTVEGTSNPNLYWYRQAAGRGLQLLFYSVGIGQISSEVPQNLSASRPQDRQFILSSKKLLLSDSGFYLCAWAGTGYSEQYFGPGTRLTVT.

Regarding this clonotype: A clone one base away is much larger, so this may be a read error. As the CDR3 is not closed by the conserved phenylalanine or tryptophan, this likely results from a read error. V usage is TRBV3-1 and J usage is TRBJ1-1; D not certain. CDR1 and CDR2 (germline): LGHDT, YNNKEL (reference sequence). The CDR3 has 14 residues. V lost 2 bases and J 1 base, leaving 8 bases between the germline ends. Here the CDR3 reads CASSQNTANTEAFS. In nucleotides, the CDR3 is TGTGCCAGCAGCCAAAACACGGCGAACACTGAAGCTTTCTCT.

This clonotype was picked up many times. This chain links TRBV24-1 with TRBJ2-3, with D possibly being TRBD1 (5 bases). V shed 0 bases and J shed 2 bases, with 11 bases lying between them. Germline assignment: CDR1 KGHDR and CDR2 SFDVKD. CDR3 size: 16 residues. As DNA, the CDR3 is TGTGCCACCAGTGATTTGAAGACAGCATTCACAGATACGCAGTATTTT. It translates to CATSDLKTAFTDTQYF.

As regards this clonotype: One end of the junction fails to match germline, which may point to a read error. This chain joins TRBV5-4 and TRBJ1-1; D might be TRBD1 (5 bases). Per the germline V gene, CDR1 is SGHNT and CDR2 is YYREEE (reference sequence). CDR3 size: 13 residues. This CDR3 reads CASGLGVRTEAFF. The CDR3 DNA sequence: TGTGCCAGCGGCTTGGGGGTGCGGACTGAAGCTTTCTTT.

This clonotype appeared a few times. This chain uses TRBV29-1 with TRBJ1-2, with 9 bases that match TRBD1. CDR1 and CDR2 (germline): SQVTM, ANQGSEA. J gave up 5 bases and V 5 bases, and 3 bases lay outside the gene matches. The CDR3 is made up of 12 amino acids. The chain's CDR3 is CSVPGTGYGYTF. The CDR3, as DNA: TGCAGCGTTCCCGGGACAGGGTATGGCTACACCTTC.

At least ten counts were recorded for this clonotype. V gene TRBV27 combines with J gene TRBJ1-1; 7 nucleotides match TRBD1. Germline CDR1 reads MNHEY; CDR2 reads SMNVEV (reference sequence). The trim removed 3 bases at V and 4 bases at J, leaving 2 bases unmatched. This CDR3 has 13 residues. The CDR3 protein is CASSLTGFTEAFF. The DNA for the CDR3 is TGTGCCAGCAGTTTGACAGGGTTCACTGAAGCTTTCTTT.

The chain joins TRBV4-1 to TRBJ1-4; 12 nucleotides line up with TRBD1. CDR3 length equals 16 residues. The trim removed 0 bases at V and 10 bases at J, leaving 6 bases unmatched. CDR1 and CDR2 (germline): MGHRA, YSYEKL. The CDR3 protein is CASSQDSGTGGPKLFF. DNA of the CDR3: TGCGCCAGCAGCCAAGACTCCGGGACAGGGGGCCCAAAACTGTTTTTT.

This rearrangement joins TRBV20-1 to TRBJ2-1; 7 bases map to TRBD2. Germline V gives CDR1 DFQATT, CDR2 SNEGSKA (reference sequence). The V segment lost 6 bases and the J segment 4 bases; nucleotides outside the gene matches: 12. The CDR3 is 15 residues long. CDR3 DNA sequence: TGCAGTGCCACACAAAGGAGGCGGGAGTACAATGAGCAGTTCTTC. This codes for CSATQRRREYNEQFF.

The chain joins TRBV4-1 to TRBJ2-4, with D hard to call. The V end was cut by 4 bases, the J end by 0 bases, with 10 bases between. Per germline, CDR1 MGHRA and CDR2 YSYEKL. The CDR3 is 15 amino acids. CDR3 region: CASSPLGLAKNIQYF. CDR3 nucleotide sequence: TGCGCCAGCAGCCCCCTAGGGCTAGCCAAAAACATTCAGTACTTC.

In this sample, this clonotype turned up many times. The rearrangement joins TRBV9 to TRBJ2-3; tentative D call: TRBD2 (5 bases). V gave up 4 bases and J gave up 2 bases, with 14 bases separating them. This CDR3 has 15 amino acids. The germline CDR1 and CDR2 sequences are SGDLS and YYNGEE. The CDR3 spells CASSHGIGNTDTQYF. CDR3 DNA sequence: TGTGCCAGCAGCCACGGGATCGGAAACACAGATACGCAGTATTTT. The variable domain in full, completed from reference TRBV9 and TRBJ2-3, reads DSGVTQTPKHLITATGQRVTLRCSPRSGDLSVYWYQQSLDQGLQFLIQYYNGEERAKGNILERFSAQQFPDLHSELNLSSLELGDSALYFCASSHGIGNTDTQYFGPGTRLTVL.

At least ten counts were recorded for this clonotype. The genes are TRBV20-1 and TRBJ2-7; the D gene is possibly TRBD1 (6 bases). The length of the CDR3 is 15 residues. Trimming cost V 4 bases and J 4 bases, with 20 bases left between them. CDR1 and CDR2 from the germline V gene are DFQATT and SNEGSKA (reference sequence). CDR3: CSATHSGYREYEQYF. The CDR3 nucleotides are TGCAGTGCTACCCACAGCGGATACAGGGAATACGAGCAGTACTTC.

This clonotype was seen at least ten times. The V and J genes are TRBV25-1 and TRBJ1-1; TRBD1 might be the D (6 bases). Germline values: CDR1 MGHDK, CDR2 SYGVNS. Trimming left V 0 bases short and J 0 bases short, with 11 bases between. CDR3 length: 16 residues. CDR3 protein: CASSEYGGGMNTEAFF. Here the CDR3 DNA reads TGTGCCAGCAGTGAATATGGGGGCGGAATGAACACTGAAGCTTTCTTT.

On this clonotype: A single base is all that separates this from a far larger clone, so a read error is likely. The genes are TRBV6-1 and TRBJ1-1; the D gene is possibly TRBD1 (5 bases). Per germline, CDR1 MNHNS and CDR2 SASEGT. CDR3 length: 15 amino acids. With 7 bases removed from V and 3 bases from J, the gap between germline ends came to 18 bases. The CDR3 DNA is TGTGCCAGCAATCGGGACCCAAGCCCTGACACTGAAGCTTTCTTT. Translation gives CASNRDPSPDTEAFF.